This TCR beta chain was sequenced during a study of T and B cells in COVID-19 patients. Study summary: COVID-19 patients gave peripheral blood either during active infection or after recovery. In the active-infection cohort, about 90% of the roughly 20 patients had comorbidities linked to unfavorable COVID-19 outcome.

This clonotype is labeled as medium-sized. The antigen remains unidentified. Germline CDR1 LNHDA, CDR2 SQIVND (reference sequence). The length of the CDR3 is 14 residues. Trimming stripped 6 bases from V and 1 base from J, with 7 bases between. Study-level points and caveats: Patients with COVID-19 reportedly showed strongly skewed T cell receptor beta variable and joining gene usage. At recovery TRB diversity and richness exceeded healthy donors, after highly clonal active COVID-19 repertoires.

TRB rearrangements were amplified by multiplex PCR with BIOMED2 TRB-A/B primers. One entry per CDR3 protein results from TCRdb running MiXCR on the multiplex PCR reads. The data show over a thousand distinct CDR3 sequences, with around 30% seen just once and roughly 80% held by the top ten. TRB was amplified from around 250-460 ng of blood genomic DNA. The gene calls are TRBV19 and TRBJ2-6, with D hard to call. The sequence was obtained from a human donor with active COVID-19. Material: blood. CDR3 sequence: CASRQRSGANVLTF. CDR3 bases: TGTGCCAGTAGGCAGAGGTCTGGGGCCAACGTCCTGACTTTC.